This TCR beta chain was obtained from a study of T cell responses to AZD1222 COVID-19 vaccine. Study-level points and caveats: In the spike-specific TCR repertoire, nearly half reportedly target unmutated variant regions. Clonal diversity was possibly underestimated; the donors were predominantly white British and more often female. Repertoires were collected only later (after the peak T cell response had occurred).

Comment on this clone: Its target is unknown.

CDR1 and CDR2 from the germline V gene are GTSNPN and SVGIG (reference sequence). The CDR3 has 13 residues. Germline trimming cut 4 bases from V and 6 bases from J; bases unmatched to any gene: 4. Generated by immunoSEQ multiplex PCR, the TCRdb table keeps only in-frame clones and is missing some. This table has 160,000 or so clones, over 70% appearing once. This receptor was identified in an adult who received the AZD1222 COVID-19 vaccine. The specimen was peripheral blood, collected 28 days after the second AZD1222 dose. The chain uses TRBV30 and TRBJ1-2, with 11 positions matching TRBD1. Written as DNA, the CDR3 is TGTGCCTGGATCCGGGACAGGGGGAATGGCTACACCTTC. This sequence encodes CAWIRDRGNGYTF.